Detailed here is one TCR beta chain. The sample originates from a study of shared clonotypes between healthy human individuals. This CDR3 has 17 residues. V was pared by 5 bases and J by 0 bases, with 9 bases of the junction left unmatched. The germline CDR1 and CDR2 sequences are ENHRY and SYGVKD. Repertoires were generated with immunoSEQ multiplex PCR, while TCRdb's copy carries only in-frame clones and drops some. The table shows roughly 2.5 million clones, with approximately 90% occurring only once. This receptor was identified in a man younger than 35 in good health. The material sequenced was naive CD4+ T cells sorted from blood. Subset indicated: CD45RA+ positively selected. The chain carries TRBV10-3 and TRBJ1-3, with 8 nucleotides matching TRBD1. The CDR3 sequence is CAISPGDRLYSGNTIYF. CDR3 DNA: TGTGCCATCAGTCCCGGGGACAGGCTCTACTCTGGAAACACCATATATTTT.